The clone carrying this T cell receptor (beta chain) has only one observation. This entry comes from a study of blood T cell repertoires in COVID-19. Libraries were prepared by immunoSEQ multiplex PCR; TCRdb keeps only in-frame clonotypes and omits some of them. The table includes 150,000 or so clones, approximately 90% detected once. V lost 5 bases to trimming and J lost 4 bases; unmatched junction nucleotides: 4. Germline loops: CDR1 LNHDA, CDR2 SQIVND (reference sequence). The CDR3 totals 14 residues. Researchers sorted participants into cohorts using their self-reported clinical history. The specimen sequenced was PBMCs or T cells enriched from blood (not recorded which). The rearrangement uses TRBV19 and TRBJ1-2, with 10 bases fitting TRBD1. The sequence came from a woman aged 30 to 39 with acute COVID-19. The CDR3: CASSVTGGGYGYTF. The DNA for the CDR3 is TGTGCCAGTAGTGTGACAGGGGGCGGCTATGGCTACACCTTC. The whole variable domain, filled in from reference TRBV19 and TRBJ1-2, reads DGGITQSPKYLFRKEGQNVTLSCEQNLNHDAMYWYRQDPGQGLRLIYYSQIVNDFQKGDIAEGYSVSREKKESFPLTVTSAQKNPTAFYLCASSVTGGGYGYTFGSGTRLTVV.